This entry concerns a single T cell receptor beta chain. It has no known antigen specificity. Base qualities are not provided; no much larger clone lies one nucleotide away. The sample belongs to a study of blood T cell repertoires in COVID-19 (dated by TCRdb to about 2020). Regarding the research as a whole: Samples from collaborators originated in the United States, Italy and Spain and spanned both the acute and convalescent phases of COVID-19. The sample metadata nearly always contained a de-identified subject ID, COVID-19 status, age in years and sex. Deeply sampled blood TCRbeta repertoires from subjects exposed to, actively infected with, or recovered from COVID-19 were included in the dataset. The samples were drawn from two sources: the first 160 participants of the ongoing ImmuneRACE study, and some 1,300 subjects contributed by 6 global collaborators. The prospective study material was composed of cDNA or gDNA derived from T cells, B-cell-depleted T cells, or PBMCs. Where available, HLA class I and class II types were taken from metadata supplied by the sample provider and were not determined by assay-based typing. A freely available public database, intended as a resource for researchers studying the immune response to SARS-CoV-2, is where the repertoires were released. Study-wide conclusions, independent of this receptor: The quantity of clinical and demographic metadata differed by source and by participant and was supplied without curation.

At the junction V is shortened by 8 bases and J by 4 bases; bases outside the gene matches: 12. The CDR3 runs 16 residues from the cysteine to the phenylalanine. Of all the DNA, just the CDR3 is kept, 48 bases in frame from base 1. CDR1 SGHTA and CDR2 FQGTGA are derived from the germline V gene. Whole blood was collected in K2EDTA tubes by collaborating institutions according to the institutions' own protocols. For TCRbeta analysis, collaborator samples were shipped as frozen whole blood, as isolated PBMCs, or as DNA extracted from either sample type. TCRbeta CDR3 regions were amplified from genomic DNA by means of the immunoSEQ Assay, a bias-controlled multiplex PCR. As for how the authors treated the data: The number of nucleated cells in each sample was estimated by amplification of reference gene primers within the assay. Sequence reads were collapsed and filtered to measure the absolute abundance of every unique TCRbeta CDR3 rearrangement. Productive Simpson clonality was computed per sample as the square root of Simpson's diversity index over productive rearrangements. The source is immuneACCESS, and TCRdb retained only in-frame sequences with V and J called. Part of the clones is not carried over; for the studies checked, unresolved V genes explain less than half of this, and the remainder is unexplained. V and J calls and clone size are those listed in that table; D and trimming were worked out from the DNA. The sample has a few hundred thousand clones on record, approximately 86% of them singletons. More than 7.5% of the sample comes from the top ten.

This clonotype was sampled from a man aged 18-30 years with active or convalescent COVID-19. Here the chain combines TRBV7-3 and TRBJ2-3; the central 10 bases match TRBD1. The sample was peripheral blood. The CDR3 has the sequence CASALGRDRGADTQYF. The DNA reads TGTGCCAGCGCACTGGGTAGGGACAGGGGCGCAGATACGCAGTATTTT.